This T cell receptor (beta chain) was identified in a study of shared clonotypes between healthy human individuals. Study findings and constraints: All-four-donor shared clonotypes had higher generation probabilities than non-shared clonotypes did.

For this clone: Its antigen is still unknown.

The ends were cut back, 8 bases at V and 2 bases at J, with 15 bases in the middle. Germline assignment: CDR1 SNHLY and CDR2 FYNNEI. The CDR3 has 14 amino acids. Partitioning of CD4+ cells yielded a CD45RA+ naive subset and a CD45RA-negative memory subset. Using immunoSEQ multiplex PCR, the repertoire was profiled, and TCRdb retains in-frame clones only, with some absent. In the table there are 2 million to 2.5 million clones, about 94% of which are singletons. Sequenced: naive CD4+ T cells sorted from blood. The subset here: CD45RA+ positively selected. This chain connects TRBV2 to TRBJ2-5, with D possibly being TRBD1 (6 bases). The TCR originated in a man younger than 35 in good health. The DNA of the CDR3 is TGTGCCAGCTCACAGGGAAAACTTCAAGAGACCCAGTACTTC. This sequence encodes CASSQGKLQETQYF. The full variable domain, completed using reference TRBV2 and TRBJ2-5, is EPEVTQTPSHQVTQMGQEVILRCVPISNHLYFYWYRQILGQKVEFLVSFYNNEISEKSEIFDDQFSVERPDGSNFTLKIRSTKLEDSAMYFCASSQGKLQETQYFGPGTRLLVL.